What follows describes a single T cell receptor (beta chain). Its antigen is still unknown. These data belong to a study of shared clonotypes between healthy human individuals. Study results and caveats: Clonotype sharing among the donors was expected to vary with sequencing depth.

Profiled with immunoSEQ multiplex PCR; TCRdb holds only in-frame clones, not every one. The table shows over a million clones, with 95% to 97% occurring only once. The CDR3 has 12 amino acids. Trimming stripped 7 bases from V and 10 bases from J, with 14 bases between. Germline V CDR1 and CDR2: MNHEY, SVGAGI. In the CD4+ fraction, cells were divided into CD45RA+ naive and CD45RA-negative memory subsets. The V call is TRBV6-5, the J call TRBJ2-1; D call uncertain. This TCR was recovered from a man aged 30-40 years in good health. The material sequenced was naive CD4+ T cells sorted from blood. Subset denoted: CD45RA+ positively selected. Written as DNA, the CDR3 is TGTGCCAGCAACGACCCACTCCGGGAGCAGTTCTTC. Amino acids: CASNDPLREQFF.